The clone carrying this T cell receptor beta chain appeared many times. The sample is drawn from a study of neurological immune-mediated disorders. TCRdb re-analysed the 5' RACE reads in MiXCR, keeping a single row per CDR3 protein. This table has around 30,000 distinct CDR3 sequences, more than 4% appearing once. This CDR3 spans 16 amino acids. V lost 6 bases to trimming and J lost 7 bases; unmatched junction nucleotides: 14. Germline-derived CDR1 and CDR2 are MRHNA and SNTAGT. This clonotype originated in a woman aged 40 to 49 in good health. This chain links TRBV6-4 with TRBJ2-1; TRBD2 matches 8 bases. The material sequenced was CD4+ T cells from blood. The CDR3 here is CASSNNRGGTPNEQFF. The CDR3 bases are TGTGCCAGCAGCAACAACCGGGGGGGGACTCCAAATGAGCAGTTCTTC.